This TCR beta chain was documented in a study of cytomegalovirus exposure and HLA in healthy donors. Study details: Approximately 85 million unique TCRs from HLA-typed donors were held in an early release of data.

In the PCR, 60 Vbeta and 13 Jbeta primers were used. Profiled with immunoSEQ multiplex PCR; TCRdb holds only in-frame clones, not every one. The sample includes roughly 290,000 clones, roughly 80% of them seen just once. Overall study results and limits: The investigators catalogued 150 to 200 TCR beta chains as cytomegalovirus-associated. Within a later analysis, the majority of CMV-associated TCR beta chains appeared HLA-restricted.

A remark on this clone: What it recognizes is unknown.

The CDR3 extends over 16 amino acids. Per germline, CDR1 MNHEY and CDR2 SMNVEV (reference sequence). The ends lost 5 bases at V and 4 bases at J; junction bases unmatched: 11. The receptor's source is a girl aged 2 to 9 in good health and CMV-seronegative. Specimen: PBMCs. V and J are TRBV27 and TRBJ2-7, with 10 bases lining up with TRBD1. The CDR3 region is CASSANGQGERYEQYF. The CDR3 region has the DNA TGTGCCAGCAGTGCAAACGGACAGGGGGAAAGATACGAGCAGTACTTC.